This record concerns one T cell receptor (beta chain) sequence. Its antigen is undetermined. Use of 60 Vbeta and 13 Jbeta primers characterized the PCR. Clones were sequenced by immunoSEQ multiplex PCR, and TCRdb holds only the in-frame ones, with some missing. The sample holds just under 95,000 clones, 70% to 85% seen once. This record comes from a study of cytomegalovirus exposure and HLA in healthy donors. The wider study: Among the roughly 430 genotyped donors, 70% to 85% were placed in the Caucasian-associated ancestry cluster.

Between the trimmed V and J ends, which lost 2 bases and 6 bases, there was a span of 8 bases. Germline V gene sequence: CDR1 LNHNV, CDR2 YYDKDF (reference sequence). The length of the CDR3 is 12 residues. Study-wide results and limits: A later analysis linked around 15,000 TCR beta sequences to HLA alleles at 0.05 false discovery rate. It was reported that TCR beta sequences correctly inferred the HLA-A and HLA-B alleles for most subjects.

Sequencing was performed on PBMCs. The chain employs TRBV15 and TRBJ2-7; D gene unclear. The sequence derives from a human donor in good health. CDR3 DNA: TGTGCCACCAGCAGACAGACATCCGAGCAGTACTTC. It is translated as CATSRQTSEQYF.